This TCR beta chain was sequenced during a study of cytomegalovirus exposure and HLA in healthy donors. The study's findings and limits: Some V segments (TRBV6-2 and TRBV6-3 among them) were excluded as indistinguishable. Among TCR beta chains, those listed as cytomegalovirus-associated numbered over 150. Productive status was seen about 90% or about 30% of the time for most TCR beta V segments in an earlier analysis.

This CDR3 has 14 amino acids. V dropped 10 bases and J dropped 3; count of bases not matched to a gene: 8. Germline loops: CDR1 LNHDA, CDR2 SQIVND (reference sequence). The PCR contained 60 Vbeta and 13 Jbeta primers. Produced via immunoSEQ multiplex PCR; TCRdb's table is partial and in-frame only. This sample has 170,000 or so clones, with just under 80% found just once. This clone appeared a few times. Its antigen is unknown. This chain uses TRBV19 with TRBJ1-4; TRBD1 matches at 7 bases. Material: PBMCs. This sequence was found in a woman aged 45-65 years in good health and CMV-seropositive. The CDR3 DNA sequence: TGTGCCACTAAAGAGACAGGGCCTAATGAAAAACTGTTTTTT. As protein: CATKETGPNEKLFF.